This is a list of T cell receptor beta chains from one sample in a study of cytomegalovirus exposure and HLA in healthy donors. Data came from immunoSEQ multiplex PCR; TCRdb stores just in-frame clones and leaves some out. The sample has roughly 60,000 clones. The sequencing input was PBMCs. The receptors were sampled from a woman under 30 in good health and CMV-seronegative. CDR3s include the opening cysteine and the closing phenylalanine or tryptophan. A D gene is named only where the DNA matches it firmly.

j_gene | v_gene | d_gene | CDR3nt | CDR3aa
TRBJ2-7 | TRBV2 | TRBD2 | TGTGCCAGCAGTGGGCCCCTAGCGGGGGGGACCGAGCAGTACTTC | CASSGPLAGGTEQYF
TRBJ2-7 | TRBV11-1 | TRBD2 | TGTGCCAGCAGCTCGGGTCGAGCGGGGCACGCCTACGAGCAGTACTTC | CASSSGRAGHAYEQYF
TRBJ2-7 | TRBV2 | NA | TGTGCCAGCAGTGAACAGGGGATCTCCTACGAGCAGTACTTC | CASSEQGISYEQYF
TRBJ2-1 | TRBV7-3 | NA | TGTGCCAGCAGCTTAGCCCACAGTAATGAGCAGTTCTTC | CASSLAHSNEQFF
TRBJ2-7 | TRBV7-2 | TRBD2 | TGTGCCAGCAGCGTGGTTTCTAGCGGGGGGCACTACGAGCAGTACTTC | CASSVVSSGGHYEQYF
TRBJ1-6 | TRBV5-6 | NA | TGTGCCAGCAGCTTGTTGACGGAGAATTCACCCCTCCACTTT | CASSLLTENSPLHF
TRBJ1-1 | TRBV11-2 | NA | TGTGCCAGCAGCCTGTGGATTGGAACGGGGAACACTGAAGCTTTCTTT | CASSLWIGTGNTEAFF
TRBJ1-1 | TRBV28 | TRBD1 | TGTGCCAGCAGTTTAGGGGACAGGGCAGGCACTGAAGCTTTCTTT | CASSLGDRAGTEAFF
TRBJ1-1 | TRBV6-5 | NA | TGTGCCAGCTCAACAATGCGGGATGGCACTGAAGCTTTCTTT | CASSTMRDGTEAFF
TRBJ2-1 | TRBV18 | TRBD2 | TGTGCCAGCTCACTTTCTAGCGGATCCGACAATGAGCAGTTCTTC | CASSLSSGSDNEQFF
TRBJ2-7 | TRBV6-5 | NA | TGTGCCAGCAGCCCATGGGGGGGGGCGGGGTACGAGCAGTACTTC | CASSPWGGAGYEQYF
TRBJ1-1 | TRBV6-6 | NA | TGTGCCAGCAGTTCTACAGGGTACACTGAAGCTTTCTTT | CASSSTGYTEAFF
TRBJ2-5 | TRBV6-1 | TRBD1 | TGTGCCAGCAGTATGGGGATCAGGGGGAAAGAGACCCAGTACTTC | CASSMGIRGKETQYF
TRBJ2-1 | TRBV4-1 | TRBD1 | TGCGCCAGCAGCCACCCGGGACAGGGCAGGTACAATGAGCAGTTCTTC | CASSHPGQGRYNEQFF
TRBJ2-2 | TRBV5-1 | TRBD2 | TGCGCCAGCAGCTTTAGCGGGGAGAACACCGGGGAGCTGTTTTTT | CASSFSGENTGELFF
TRBJ1-1 | TRBV18 | NA | TGTGCCAGCTCACAAATACAGGGCGGTGGCTATGGCACTGAAGATTTCTTT | CASSQIQGGGYGTEDFF
TRBJ2-7 | TRBV28 | NA | TGTGCCAGCACCCCCGAATTGGGCAGGGCTCCCTACGAGCAGTACTTC | CASTPELGRAPYEQYF
TRBJ2-5 | TRBV5-6 | NA | TGTGCCAGCAGCTCCAGGGGATCCCAAGAGACCCAGTACTTC | CASSSRGSQETQYF
TRBJ1-2 | TRBV5-6 | NA | TGTGCCAGCAGCTTCGGGGACTTTAGGGATTATGGCTACACCTTC | CASSFGDFRDYGYTF
TRBJ1-6 | TRBV4-1 | TRBD1 | TGCGCCAGCAGCCAAGTCGGACAGGGGGCCCAAAATTCACCCCTCCACTTT | CASSQVGQGAQNSPLHF
TRBJ2-7 | TRBV6-1 | NA | TGTGCCAGCCAAACTGGGAGCTCCTACGAGCAGTACTTC | CASQTGSSYEQYF
TRBJ1-1 | TRBV6-5 | NA | TGTGCCAGCAGTCGTCAGGGGATAGAGAACACTGAAGCTTTCTTT | CASSRQGIENTEAFF
TRBJ1-3 | TRBV6-6 | TRBD1 | TGTGCCAGCAGTCTACTGGGACAGGGTTTATACACCATATATTTT | CASSLLGQGLYTIYF
TRBJ1-1 | TRBV28 | NA | TGTGCCAGCGGGGCGCTGGGCACTGAAGCTTTCTTT | CASGALGTEAFF
TRBJ2-5 | TRBV6-1 | TRBD1 | TGTGCCAGCAGCCGGGACAGGCAGTGGCAAGAGACCCAGTACTTC | CASSRDRQWQETQYF
TRBJ1-2 | TRBV6-1 | NA | TGTGCCAGCAGTGAAGGGGCCCGCCCTTATGGCTACACCTTC | CASSEGARPYGYTF
TRBJ1-2 | TRBV19 | TRBD1 | TGTGCCACCAAGACAGGGACTTATTATGGCTACACCTTC | CATKTGTYYGYTF
TRBJ1-2 | TRBV18 | NA | TGTGCCAGCTCACCTCTGGACAGACTCTATGGCTACACCTTC | CASSPLDRLYGYTF